This T cell receptor beta chain was profiled in a study of T cells in Graves' hyperthyroidism and ophthalmopathy. General study points: Blood held most thyroid clonotypes expanded above 0.001 frequency.

Germline CDR1 reads MNHEY; CDR2 reads SVGEGT. The CDR3 runs 17 residues. The germline V and J ends were trimmed by 0 bases and 1 base, with 16 bases remaining between them. Thyroid ultrasound and orbital computed tomography, with clinical symptoms and serum thyroxine and TRAb, informed diagnoses. The source of the PBMCs was less than 12 ml of fresh peripheral blood. This clonotype was found many times. Its specificity is not known. Amplification of TCR beta CDR3 regions used RNA as the template. TCR CDR3 regions were first amplified by RT-PCR with HTBI primers. Via MiXCR, TCRdb re-called the multiplex PCR reads, giving one row per CDR3 protein. This sample has approximately 600,000 distinct CDR3 sequences; under 20% occur once, and the top ten carry 3.8%.

This receptor was obtained from a woman in her 30s with Graves' hyperthyroidism. The chain couples TRBV6-2 or TRBV6-3 to TRBJ2-7; D possibly corresponds to TRBD2 (5 bases). What was sequenced was blood. The CDR3 spells CASSYSEAQASSYEQYF. The CDR3 DNA reads TGTGCCAGCAGTTACTCGGAGGCCCAGGCCTCTTCCTACGAGCAGTACTTC.